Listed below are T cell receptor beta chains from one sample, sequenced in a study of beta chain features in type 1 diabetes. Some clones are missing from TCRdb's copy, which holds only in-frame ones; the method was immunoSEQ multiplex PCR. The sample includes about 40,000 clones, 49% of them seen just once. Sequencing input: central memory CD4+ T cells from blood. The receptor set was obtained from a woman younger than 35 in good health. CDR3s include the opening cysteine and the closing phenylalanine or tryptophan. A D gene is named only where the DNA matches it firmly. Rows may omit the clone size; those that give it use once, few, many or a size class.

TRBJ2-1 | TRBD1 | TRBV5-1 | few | CASSKEPGQKADEQFF | TGCGCCAGCAGCAAGGAACCGGGACAGAAGGCCGATGAGCAGTTCTTC
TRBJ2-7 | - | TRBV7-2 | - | CASRYRDRSSYEQYF | TGTGCCAGCAGATACAGGGACCGAAGCTCCTACGAGCAGTACTTC
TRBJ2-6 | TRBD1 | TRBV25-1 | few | CASSRGGAGANVLTF | TGTGCCAGCAGTCGAGGGGGCGCTGGGGCCAACGTCCTGACTTTC
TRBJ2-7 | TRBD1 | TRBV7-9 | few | CASSLTGVNYEQYF | TGTGCCAGCAGCTTGACAGGGGTAAACTACGAGCAGTACTTC
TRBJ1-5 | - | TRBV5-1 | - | CASSSWGQEPQHF | TGCGCCAGCAGCTCCTGGGGGCAAGAGCCCCAGCATTTT
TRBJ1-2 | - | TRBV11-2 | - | CASSQGGGSGTF | TGTGCCAGCAGCCAGGGCGGCGGATCGGGCACCTTC
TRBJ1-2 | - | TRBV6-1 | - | CASSATDINYGYTF | TGTGCCAGCAGTGCCACGGACATTAACTATGGCTACACCTTC
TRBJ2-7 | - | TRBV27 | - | CASSLRVPVYEQYF | TGTGCCAGCAGCCTCAGGGTACCGGTCTACGAGCAGTACTTC
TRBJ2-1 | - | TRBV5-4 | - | CASSLVTGWGNEQFF | TGTGCCAGCAGCTTGGTCACAGGTTGGGGCAATGAGCAGTTCTTC
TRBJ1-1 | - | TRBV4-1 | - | CASSRGQSTEAFF | TGCGCCAGCAGCCGCGGACAAAGCACTGAAGCTTTCTTT
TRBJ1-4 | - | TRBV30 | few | CAWSVAAVATNEKLFF | TGTGCCTGGAGTGTAGCGGCTGTTGCAACTAATGAAAAACTGTTTTTT
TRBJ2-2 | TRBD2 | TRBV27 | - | CASSLTSGGVNTGELFF | TGTGCCAGCAGTTTGACTAGCGGGGGGGTAAACACCGGGGAGCTGTTTTTT
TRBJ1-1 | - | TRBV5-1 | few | CASSSSGGGGRWYTEAFF | TGCGCCAGCAGCTCCTCGGGGGGCGGGGGGAGATGGTACACTGAAGCTTTCTTT
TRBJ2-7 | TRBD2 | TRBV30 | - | CAWSRLARGYEQYF | TGTGCCTGGAGTAGACTAGCGAGAGGCTACGAGCAGTACTTC
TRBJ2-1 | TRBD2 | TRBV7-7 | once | CASSLMLSGAGGGEQFF | TGTGCCAGCAGCTTAATGTTGAGCGGGGCCGGAGGAGGTGAGCAGTTCTTC
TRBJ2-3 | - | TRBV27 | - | CASSSRYFTDTQYF | TGTGCCAGCAGTTCCAGATATTTCACAGATACGCAGTATTTT
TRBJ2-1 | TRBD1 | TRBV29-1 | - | CSGTQGAEINEQFF | TGCAGCGGGACCCAGGGGGCGGAAATTAATGAGCAGTTCTTC